This T cell receptor beta chain was recovered during a study of T cell changes during pregnancy in multiple sclerosis. Sequenced by immunoSEQ multiplex PCR; TCRdb stores in-frame clones only, minus some. Found here are about 83,000 clones, 90% to 95% of them singletons; the top ten hold 1.1%. The V and J ends lost 1 base and 9 bases, in that order; junction bases with no gene match: 11. The CDR3 consists of 18 residues. Germline V gene lookup returns CDR1 LGHNA and CDR2 YNFKEQ. The chain couples TRBV4-2 to TRBJ2-1; 14 bases fit TRBD2. The clonotype was recovered from a female donor with multiple sclerosis, enrolled in a pregnancy study. Here the sequenced sample was peripheral blood, taken in the second trimester of pregnancy. In DNA form, the CDR3 reads TGTGCCAGCAGCCAAGCGGGGGGGACTAGCGGGAGTAAGAGTGAGCAGTTCTTC. Its protein is CASSQAGGTSGSKSEQFF.